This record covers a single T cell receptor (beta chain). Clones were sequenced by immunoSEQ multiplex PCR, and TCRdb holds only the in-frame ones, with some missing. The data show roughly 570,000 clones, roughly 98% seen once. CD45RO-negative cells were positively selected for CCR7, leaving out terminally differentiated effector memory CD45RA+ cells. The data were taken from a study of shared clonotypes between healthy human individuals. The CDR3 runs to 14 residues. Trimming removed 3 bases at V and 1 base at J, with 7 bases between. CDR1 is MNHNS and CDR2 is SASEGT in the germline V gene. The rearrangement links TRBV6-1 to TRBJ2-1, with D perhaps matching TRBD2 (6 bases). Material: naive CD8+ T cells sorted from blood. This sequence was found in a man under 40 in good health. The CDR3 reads CASSEEGSYNEQFF. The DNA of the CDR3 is TGTGCCAGCAGTGAGGAGGGATCCTACAATGAGCAGTTCTTC.